This entry lists 26 T cell receptor beta chains sequenced from one sample in a study of graft-versus-host responses after intestinal transplantation. These receptors are not linked to any known antigen. Here immunoSEQ multiplex PCR was the method, and the copy in TCRdb shows in-frame clones only, minus some. This sample carries about 85,000 clones, less than 90% of them seen once, and the ten largest clones take approximately 17%. Here the sequenced sample was unstimulated CD8+ T cells sorted from spleen or lymph node cells, taken before intestinal transplant. All receptors derive from a human donor who received an intestinal transplant.

V is TRBV19 and J is TRBJ1-1; D unresolved. Germline CDR1 is LNHDA and CDR2 is SQIVND (reference sequence). The CDR3 extends over 12 amino acids. V dropped 0 bases and J dropped 4 bases, with 3 bases sitting between them. CDR3 DNA sequence: TGTGCCAGTAGTATAGAGGGCACTGAAGCTTTCTTT. Protein sequence: CASSIEGTEAFF. The full variable domain, its missing parts supplied by reference TRBV19 and TRBJ1-1, is DGGITQSPKYLFRKEGQNVTLSCEQNLNHDAMYWYRQDPGQGLRLIYYSQIVNDFQKGDIAEGYSVSREKKESFPLTVTSAQKNPTAFYLCASSIEGTEAFFGQGTRLTVV.

The genes are TRBV18 and TRBJ2-3; TRBD2 matches at 13 bases. The junction had 10 bases not matched to a gene; V was cut back by 4 bases and J by 3 bases. CDR1 KGHSH and CDR2 LQKENI come from the germline V gene. The CDR3 is 18 amino acids. The CDR3 reads CASSQKGLAGEGTDTQYF. DNA for the CDR3: TGTGCCAGCTCACAGAAAGGACTAGCGGGAGAAGGTACAGATACGCAGTATTTT.

The genes are TRBV27 and TRBJ2-3, with TRBD2 identical over 9 bases. CDR1 and CDR2 (germline): MNHEY, SMNVEV (reference sequence). J lost 5 bases, V lost 10 bases, and 13 bases had no gene match. The CDR3 spans 15 residues. Here the CDR3 reads CATLVGGGARDTQYF. CDR3 sequence (DNA): TGTGCCACTCTAGTAGGCGGGGGGGCCAGAGATACGCAGTATTTT.

This clone qualifies as medium-sized. V usage is TRBV6-6 and J usage is TRBJ2-3; D gene uncertain. The CDR3 runs 12 residues. V was clipped by 3 bases and J by 6 bases, with 7 bases between them. Germline CDR1 reads MNHNY; CDR2 reads SVGAGI (reference sequence). The CDR3 coding sequence is TGTGCCAGCAGTTATCATGCGGATACGCAGTATTTT. Encoded protein: CASSYHADTQYF.

V gene TRBV5-5 combines with J gene TRBJ2-7, with 7 nucleotides matching TRBD2. Trimming took 3 bases from V and 2 from J; bases not matched to a gene: 8. CDR1 and CDR2 from the germline V gene are SGHKS and YYEKEE (reference sequence). The CDR3 has 15 amino acids. CDR3 sequence (DNA): TGTGCCAGCAGCTGGGGGAGGGCACCGACCTACGAGCAGTACTTC. This gives the protein CASSWGRAPTYEQYF.

This clone was counted a single time. The J gene is TRBJ2-1, the V gene TRBV18, with TRBD1 matching 7 bases. This CDR3 comprises 13 residues. The ends lost 10 bases at V and 7 bases at J; junction bases unmatched: 10. Germline loops: CDR1 KGHSH, CDR2 LQKENI. The CDR3 bases are TGTGCCACCTCCGGGACAGTCACAAATGAGCAGTTCTTC. Translated: CATSGTVTNEQFF.

The V and J genes are TRBV6-1 and TRBJ2-1; perhaps TRBD1 as D (5 bases). The V end lost 3 bases, the J end lost 3 bases, and 6 bases lay between the germline ends. CDR1 and CDR2 from the germline V gene are MNHNS and SASEGT. This CDR3 contains 13 residues. CDR3 sequence reads: CASSDQGYNEQFF. CDR3 bases: TGTGCCAGCAGTGATCAGGGCTACAATGAGCAGTTCTTC.

This clone was recorded once. This chain connects TRBV7-6 to TRBJ2-3, with TRBD2 matching over 9 bases. The CDR3 consists of 15 residues. J was trimmed by 4 bases and V by 1 base; bases with no gene match: 3. Germline-derived CDR1 and CDR2 are SGHVS and FNYEAQ. CDR3 nucleotide sequence: TGTGCCAGCAGCTTAGGCGGGGGGGCCTCAGATACGCAGTATTTT. Encoded protein: CASSLGGGASDTQYF.

This clone has more than one count but fewer than ten. The gene calls are TRBV27 and TRBJ2-1; D perhaps matches TRBD1 (6 bases). The germline V and J ends were trimmed by 2 bases and 3 bases, with 14 bases remaining between them. Germline V gives CDR1 MNHEY, CDR2 SMNVEV (reference sequence). The CDR3 consists of 16 residues. CDR3 nucleotide sequence: TGTGCCAGCAGTTTAAGTAGGCAGGGGTTCTACAATGAGCAGTTCTTC. Protein: CASSLSRQGFYNEQFF.

This clone appeared a single time. CDR3 bases: TGTGCCAGGAGCACCGCGGGGACGCAGTATTTT. Encoded protein: CARSTAGTQYF. The J gene is TRBJ2-3, the V gene TRBV7-2, with a possible D match to TRBD2 (6 bases). Germline V gene data show CDR1 as SGHTA and CDR2 as FQGNSA. CDR3 length equals 11 residues. Trimming shortened V by 9 bases and J by 9 bases, and 13 bases separated the two germline ends. Full variable domain (outside the CDR3, taken from reference TRBV7-2 and TRBJ2-3): GAGVSQSPSNKVTEKGKDVELRCDPISGHTALYWYRQSLGQGLEFLIYFQGNSAPDKSGLPSDRFSAERTGGSVSTLTIQRTQQEDSAVYLCARSTAGTQYFGPGTRLTVL.

Comments on this clone: The junction and the germline gene differ at one end; a read error may be behind it. The chain is built from TRBV10-2 and TRBJ2-7; D gene uncertain. This CDR3 comprises 12 residues. Germline V gene lookup returns CDR1 WSHSY and CDR2 SAAADI. CDR3 sequence reads: CASGDASDEQYF. CDR3 nucleotides: TGCGCCAGCGGTGACGCCTCGGACGAGCAGTACTTC.

V gene TRBV5-1 combines with J gene TRBJ2-7, with D possibly being TRBD1 (6 bases). V lost 0 bases, J lost 3 bases, and 13 bases lay in between. Germline CDR1 SGHRS, CDR2 YFSETQ. The CDR3 contains 15 residues. CDR3 protein: CASSLDITGFYEQYF. DNA of the CDR3: TGCGCCAGCAGCTTGGATATTACAGGGTTCTACGAGCAGTACTTC. The variable domain in full, completed from reference TRBV5-1 and TRBJ2-7, reads KAGVTQTPRYLIKTRGQQVTLSCSPISGHRSVSWYQQTPGQGLQFLFEYFSETQRNKGNFPGRFSGRQFSNSRSEMNVSTLELGDSALYLCASSLDITGFYEQYFGPGTRLTVT.

This chain connects TRBV7-9 to TRBJ2-7; D is ambiguous. Trimming pared 5 bases from V and 4 bases from J, leaving 12 bases between. In germline, CDR1 is SEHNR, CDR2 FQNEAQ (reference sequence). There are 13 residues in the CDR3. The CDR3 spells CASSQISPYEQYF. The CDR3 bases are TGTGCCAGCAGCCAAATTTCGCCTTACGAGCAGTACTTC.

The chain has TRBV2 and TRBJ2-1; TRBD2 might be the D (5 bases). Germline V gene sequence: CDR1 SNHLY, CDR2 FYNNEI. Trimming pared 6 bases from V and 9 bases from J, leaving 9 bases between. The CDR3 is made up of 11 amino acids. The CDR3 loop reads CASRLVPEQFF. DNA for the CDR3: TGTGCCAGCAGACTAGTTCCTGAGCAGTTCTTC.

This chain uses TRBV28 with TRBJ1-4; D not resolved. V dropped 3 bases and J dropped 7 bases, with 3 bases sitting between them. The CDR3 is made up of 11 amino acids. Germline V CDR1 and CDR2: MDHEN, SYDVKM. CDR3 region: CASSFLEKLFF. The CDR3 coding sequence is TGTGCCAGCAGTTTCCTTGAAAAACTGTTTTTT.

V and J are TRBV2 and TRBJ2-3; D is perhaps TRBD2 (5 bases). The germline CDR1 and CDR2 sequences are SNHLY and FYNNEI. The ends were cut back, 6 bases at V and 2 bases at J, with 18 bases in the middle. The CDR3 consists of 16 residues. The chain's CDR3 is CASRDFPRRNTDTQYF. For the CDR3, the DNA is TGTGCCAGCAGGGATTTCCCCCGGAGGAACACAGATACGCAGTATTTT.

V gene TRBV30 combines with J gene TRBJ2-7, with 7 positions matching TRBD1. Germline lookup yields CDR1 GTSNPN and CDR2 SVGIG (reference sequence). This CDR3 comprises 13 residues. The junction had 7 bases not matched to a gene; V was cut back by 4 bases and J by 4 bases. In DNA, the CDR3 is TGTGCCTGGAACCCCACACAGGGGTACGAGCAGTACTTC. Protein sequence: CAWNPTQGYEQYF.

The CDR3 DNA reads TGTGCCAGCAGTTGGGACCCCGGGACCGGGGAGCTGTTTTTT. This sequence encodes CASSWDPGTGELFF. The V and J genes are TRBV6-5 and TRBJ2-2; D may correspond to TRBD1 or TRBD2 (5 bases each). CDR1 MNHEY and CDR2 SVGAGI come from the germline V gene. This CDR3 is built from 14 residues. The ends were cut back, 4 bases at V and 5 bases at J, with 11 bases in the middle.

J is TRBJ1-1 and V is TRBV10-2; weak D call: TRBD1 (5 bases). CDR3 length equals 11 residues. The germline CDR1 and CDR2 sequences are WSHSY and SAAADI. Trimming shortened V by 6 bases and J by 8 bases, and 10 bases separated the two germline ends. CDR3 amino acids: CASSPGGEAFF. The CDR3 DNA reads TGCGCCAGCAGCCCGGGGGGGGAAGCTTTCTTT.

V gene TRBV14 combines with J gene TRBJ2-7, with 9 bases identical to TRBD1. This CDR3 has 17 amino acids. V lost 5 bases, J lost 3 bases, and 14 bases stayed unmatched. Germline lookup yields CDR1 SGHDN and CDR2 FVKESK. The CDR3 DNA reads TGTGCCAGCAGCAAAACGGGACAGGGACCGGTAGGCTACGAGCAGTACTTC. It translates to CASSKTGQGPVGYEQYF.

The chain couples TRBV6-5 to TRBJ2-7; the D is unclear. Germline V gene lookup returns CDR1 MNHEY and CDR2 SVGAGI. The CDR3 extends over 14 amino acids. With 7 bases removed from V and 3 bases from J, the gap between germline ends came to 16 bases. The CDR3: CASTPSRSGYEQYF. CDR3 bases: TGTGCCAGCACCCCCAGCCGCTCGGGCTACGAGCAGTACTTC.

The rearrangement uses TRBV2 and TRBJ2-7; no clear D. Germline assignment: CDR1 SNHLY and CDR2 FYNNEI. V was pared by 1 base and J by 2 bases, with 9 bases between. The CDR3 covers 14 residues. The CDR3 reads CASSEGVIPYEQYF. In nucleotides, the CDR3 is TGTGCCAGCAGTGAAGGAGTAATCCCCTACGAGCAGTACTTC.

The chain links TRBV29-1 to TRBJ1-1; 7 positions match TRBD1. The CDR3 contains 13 residues. The trim removed 7 bases at V and 5 bases at J, leaving 10 bases unmatched. Per the germline V gene, CDR1 is SQVTM and CDR2 is ANQGSEA. The CDR3 spells CSALTGRGTEAFF. As DNA, the CDR3 is TGCAGCGCGTTGACAGGGAGGGGGACTGAAGCTTTCTTT.

The chain recombines TRBV27 with TRBJ2-3; a possible D gene is TRBD2 (6 bases). V lost 3 bases to trimming and J lost 2 bases, with 9 bases between them. The CDR3 sequence is 14 residues long. Germline V gene data show CDR1 as MNHEY and CDR2 as SMNVEV (reference sequence). In nucleotides, the CDR3 is TGTGCCAGCAGTTTGTCGGGAGCCACAGATACGCAGTATTTT. This sequence encodes CASSLSGATDTQYF.

This chain connects TRBV6-5 to TRBJ2-3; 7 nucleotides agree with TRBD2. Germline V gives CDR1 MNHEY, CDR2 SVGAGI. CDR3 length equals 13 residues. After removal of 10 bases from V and 2 bases from J, the junction contained 6 bases not matched to a gene. This CDR3 reads CATQAGFTDTQYF. The DNA of the CDR3 is TGTGCCACCCAAGCGGGGTTCACAGATACGCAGTATTTT.

The chain has TRBV5-1 and TRBJ1-2, with D tentatively TRBD1 (6 bases). The CDR3 extends over 15 amino acids. Per the germline V gene, CDR1 is SGHRS and CDR2 is YFSETQ. Trimming took 2 bases from V and 4 from J, leaving 15 bases between them. Written as DNA, the CDR3 is TGCGCCAGCAGCTTCAGGGGATTACCCGCCTATGGCTACACCTTC. It is translated as CASSFRGLPAYGYTF.